A single sample is the source of the 24 T cell receptor beta chains below, sequenced in a study of CD4 T cells in relation to SARS-CoV-2 and coronaviruses. Their antigen targets remain unknown. Clones were read by immunoSEQ multiplex PCR, and TCRdb kept only the in-frame ones, dropping some. The data contain 20,000 or so clones, approximately 80% of them singletons. Before the COVID-19 pandemic, during about 2010-2018, CD4+ T cells were taken from unexposed donors. CD4+ T cells were isolated from the cells after 10 days of culture. Sequenced input: CD4+ T cells from PBMCs, cultured in vitro. These receptors were taken from a human donor in good health.

The chain combines TRBV6-5 with TRBJ2-7; D tentatively fits TRBD1 or TRBD2 (5 bases each). There are 13 residues in the CDR3. From germline, CDR1 is MNHEY and CDR2 SVGAGI. Trimming pared 9 bases from V and 5 bases from J, leaving 17 bases between. CDR3 nucleotide sequence: TGTGCCAGTGGACCTCCGGGACCCCACGAGCAGTACTTC. Its protein product is CASGPPGPHEQYF.

This clone has a handful of counts. The chain uses TRBV2 and TRBJ1-3; no definite D call. The V gene lost 4 bases and the J gene lost 4 bases, with 8 bases spanning the gap. CDR1 SNHLY and CDR2 FYNNEI come from the germline V gene. This CDR3 is built from 13 residues. CDR3 sequence: CASSGGYGNTIYF. In nucleotides, the CDR3 is TGTGCCAGCAGTGGGGGATACGGAAACACCATATATTTT.

The chain has TRBV28 and TRBJ2-7; the D is unclear. Germline loops: CDR1 MDHEN, CDR2 SYDVKM. The CDR3 loop spans 14 amino acids. Trimming cost V 3 bases and J 0 bases, with 9 bases left between them. The CDR3 DNA is TGTGCCAGCAGTTTGGGCAGGAGCTCCTACGAGCAGTACTTC. Its protein product is CASSLGRSSYEQYF. Based on the CDR3 plus reference TRBV28 and TRBJ2-7, the full variable domain is DVKVTQSSRYLVKRTGEKVFLECVQDMDHENMFWYRQDPGLGLRLIYFSYDVKMKEKGDIPEGYSVSREKKERFSLILESASTNQTSMYLCASSLGRSSYEQYFGPGTRLTVT.

This sequence joins TRBV27 and TRBJ2-5, with TRBD1 identical over 12 bases. The V gene end was trimmed by 5 bases and the J gene end by 6 bases; junction bases not matched to a gene: 10. CDR1 MNHEY and CDR2 SMNVEV come from the germline V gene (reference sequence). CDR3 length: 16 amino acids. DNA of the CDR3: TGTGCCAGCAGTCCAGCGGGACAGGGGGCGTGGAAGACCCAGTACTTC. Translated, it gives CASSPAGQGAWKTQYF.

The chain recombines TRBV27 with TRBJ2-4; the D gene is possibly TRBD1 (5 bases). This CDR3 has 15 residues. In germline, CDR1 is MNHEY, CDR2 SMNVEV (reference sequence). V shed 5 bases and J shed 0 bases, with 11 bases lying between them. CDR3 DNA: TGTGCCAGCAGTCGGGTGGGGCTAGCCAAAAACATTCAGTACTTC. Protein product: CASSRVGLAKNIQYF.

V gene TRBV7-3 combines with J gene TRBJ2-6; 7 positions match TRBD1. The CDR3 runs 19 residues. In germline, CDR1 is SGHTA, CDR2 FQGTGA. After removal of 1 base from V and 0 bases from J, the junction contained 9 bases not matched to a gene. The CDR3 DNA sequence: TGTGCCAGCAGCTTAAATTACGGGGACAGTCTCTCTGGGGCCAACGTCCTGACTTTC. Protein: CASSLNYGDSLSGANVLTF.

This chain uses TRBV6-5 with TRBJ2-4, with 7 positions matching TRBD2. With 8 bases clipped from V and 3 bases from J, the junction kept 7 bases outside the gene matches. CDR3 size: 14 residues. CDR1 is MNHEY, CDR2 SVGAGI, per germline. The CDR3 loop reads CASRMGGGKNIQYF. CDR3 sequence (DNA): TGTGCCAGCCGAATGGGGGGGGGCAAAAACATTCAGTACTTC.

The chain is built from TRBV19 and TRBJ2-5; the match to TRBD2 covers 7 bases. Germline V lookup: CDR1 LNHDA, CDR2 SQIVND (reference sequence). Trimming removed 7 bases from V and 2 bases from J; junction bases left unmatched: 13. This CDR3 contains 16 residues. The CDR3 sequence is CASIGRGRAEQETQYF. The CDR3 DNA reads TGTGCCAGTATTGGGAGGGGCCGGGCCGAACAAGAGACCCAGTACTTC.

This clone was recorded a few times. This chain connects TRBV29-1 to TRBJ1-3; D is uncertain. V was clipped by 4 bases and J by 1 base, with 5 bases between them. The CDR3 has 12 amino acids. The germline V gene encodes CDR1 SQVTM and CDR2 ANQGSEA. The CDR3 region is CSVVRSGNTIYF. The CDR3 bases are TGCAGCGTTGTTCGATCTGGAAACACCATATATTTT. Based on the CDR3 plus reference TRBV29-1 and TRBJ1-3, the full variable domain is SAVISQKPSRDICQRGTSLTIQCQVDSQVTMMFWYRQQPGQSLTLIATANQGSEATYESGFVIDKFPISRPNLTFSTLTVSNMSPEDSSIYLCSVVRSGNTIYFGEGSWLTVV.

In this sample, this clone turned up once. The V and J genes are TRBV12-5 and TRBJ2-5, with TRBD2 matching 7 bases. Germline V gives CDR1 LGHNT, CDR2 FRNRAP. The ends lost 1 base at V and 2 bases at J; junction bases unmatched: 16. The CDR3 is 19 residues long. CDR3 loop: CASGLGPSARVAGQETQYF. CDR3 nucleotides: TGTGCTAGTGGTTTGGGCCCCTCGGCGAGAGTAGCGGGTCAAGAGACCCAGTACTTC.

This chain connects TRBV2 to TRBJ2-1; TRBD1 or TRBD2 may be the D gene (5 bases each). The CDR3 has 13 amino acids. Germline CDR1 is SNHLY and CDR2 is FYNNEI. V shed 2 bases and J shed 9 bases, with 11 bases lying between them. The CDR3 is CASSEIWGSEQFF. The CDR3 nucleotides read TGTGCCAGCAGTGAAATCTGGGGGAGTGAGCAGTTCTTC.

The J gene is TRBJ1-2, the V gene TRBV18, with a tentative D call TRBD1 (5 bases). Trimming took off 2 bases at V and 4 bases at J, with 14 bases between the two ends. CDR1 and CDR2 from the germline V gene are KGHSH and LQKENI. The CDR3 loop spans 15 amino acids. In DNA form, the CDR3 reads TGTGCCAGCTCACCAGTGACAGCGGACCCCTATGGCTACACCTTC. The encoded protein is CASSPVTADPYGYTF.

V and J are TRBV24-1 and TRBJ2-7; 7 bases line up with TRBD1. With 11 bases clipped from V and 0 bases from J, the junction kept 6 bases outside the gene matches. The CDR3 loop spans 13 amino acids. From germline, CDR1 is KGHDR and CDR2 SFDVKD. CDR3 in DNA: TGTGCCAGCTCGGGACAGAACTCCTACGAGCAGTACTTC. Translation gives CASSGQNSYEQYF.

The chain has TRBV6-1 and TRBJ1-5, with 7 bases identical to TRBD1. With 3 bases clipped from V and 4 bases from J, the junction kept 9 bases outside the gene matches. Germline V CDR1 and CDR2: MNHNS, SASEGT. CDR3 length: 16 residues. The CDR3 reads CASSDPLTGQNQPQHF. The CDR3 bases are TGTGCCAGCAGTGACCCATTGACAGGGCAGAATCAGCCCCAGCATTTT.

Here the CDR3 DNA reads TGTGCCACCAGCCGCCCAGGGTGGGGGTACGAGCAGTACTTC. This encodes CATSRPGWGYEQYF. The rearrangement links TRBV15 to TRBJ2-7, with D possibly being TRBD1 or TRBD2 (5 bases each). The germline CDR1 and CDR2 sequences are LNHNV and YYDKDF (reference sequence). V lost 5 bases to trimming and J lost 4 bases, with 15 bases between them. This CDR3 region has 14 residues.

V and J are TRBV27 and TRBJ2-5; TRBD2 matches at 12 bases. The CDR3 consists of 18 residues. The J segment lost 1 base and the V segment lost 4 bases, leaving 10 bases of the junction unmatched. Germline V gene lookup returns CDR1 MNHEY and CDR2 SMNVEV (reference sequence). The CDR3 DNA is TGTGCCAGCAGTTCACTAGCGGGAGGCCGAGGGACCCAAGAGACCCAGTACTTC. It encodes CASSSLAGGRGTQETQYF.

The chain recombines TRBV5-1 with TRBJ1-4, with TRBD1 identical over 9 bases. The CDR3 runs to 13 residues. Germline V gene sequence: CDR1 SGHRS, CDR2 YFSETQ. V shed 4 bases, J shed 13 bases, and the junction held 8 bases outside the gene matches. The CDR3 reads CASSQRQGEVLFF. The CDR3 nucleotides read TGCGCCAGCAGCCAAAGACAGGGGGAGGTACTGTTTTTT.

This chain links TRBV18 with TRBJ2-6; D unresolved. This CDR3 contains 16 residues. Trimming stripped 5 bases from V and 0 bases from J, with 11 bases between. Germline V gene sequence: CDR1 KGHSH, CDR2 LQKENI. CDR3: CASSTDIVSGANVLTF. The DNA for the CDR3 is TGTGCCAGCTCAACCGACATTGTCTCTGGGGCCAACGTCCTGACTTTC.

The V and J genes are TRBV2 and TRBJ2-1; 12 nucleotides line up with TRBD2. CDR1 is SNHLY and CDR2 is FYNNEI in the germline V gene. This CDR3 is 15 amino acids long. The V and J ends lost 6 bases and 8 bases, in that order; junction bases with no gene match: 8. CDR3 sequence reads: CASRLAGGSRHEQFF. CDR3 nucleotides: TGTGCCAGCAGGCTAGCGGGAGGGAGTCGGCATGAGCAGTTCTTC.

The V call is TRBV7-2, the J call TRBJ2-7; maybe TRBD2 (6 bases). Germline values: CDR1 SGHTA, CDR2 FQGNSA. V was shortened by 9 bases and J by 0 bases, with 15 bases between the two germline ends. The CDR3 is 14 amino acids. CDR3 region: CASRSGRSSYEQYF. In DNA, the CDR3 is TGTGCCAGTCGTAGCGGCCGTAGCTCCTACGAGCAGTACTTC.

This chain links TRBV5-1 with TRBJ1-5; possibly TRBD1 for D (5 bases). Trimming stripped 4 bases from V and 9 bases from J, with 14 bases between. Germline V gene lookup returns CDR1 SGHRS and CDR2 YFSETQ. This CDR3 is 13 amino acids long. This CDR3 is CASSRDGLSPQHF. CDR3 bases: TGCGCCAGCAGCCGGGACGGCCTTTCGCCCCAGCATTTT. Combining the CDR3 with reference TRBV5-1 and TRBJ1-5 gives the whole variable domain KAGVTQTPRYLIKTRGQQVTLSCSPISGHRSVSWYQQTPGQGLQFLFEYFSETQRNKGNFPGRFSGRQFSNSRSEMNVSTLELGDSALYLCASSRDGLSPQHFGDGTRLSIL.

J is TRBJ2-7 and V is TRBV19, with D unclear. The CDR3 spans 15 residues. The germline V gene has CDR1 LNHDA and CDR2 SQIVND (reference sequence). V shed 0 bases and J shed 4 bases, with 13 bases lying between them. Here the CDR3 reads CASSIDLRNRYEQYF. For the CDR3, the DNA is TGTGCCAGTAGTATAGATTTGAGGAATAGATACGAGCAGTACTTC.

The chain is built from TRBV11-2 and TRBJ2-5; D could derive from TRBD1 or TRBD2 (5 bases each). V was clipped by 5 bases and J by 7 bases, with 20 bases between them. Germline V gene data show CDR1 as SGHAT and CDR2 as FQNNGV. The CDR3 covers 15 residues. This CDR3 reads CASSPRDPGPGTQYF. The CDR3 nucleotides read TGTGCCAGCAGCCCCCGGGACCCCGGCCCGGGGACCCAGTACTTC.

This rearrangement joins TRBV27 to TRBJ2-5; 12 bases map to TRBD1. From germline, CDR1 is MNHEY and CDR2 SMNVEV (reference sequence). This CDR3 contains 15 residues. V trimming: 5 bases; J trimming: 5 bases; junction bases outside the gene matches: 6. CDR3 nucleotides: TGTGCCAGCAGTCCGGGGACAGGGGGCGCGGAGACCCAGTACTTC. Protein product: CASSPGTGGAETQYF.